The T cell receptor (beta chain) described here comes from a study of cytomegalovirus exposure and HLA in healthy donors. The method was immunoSEQ multiplex PCR; TCRdb's version includes in-frame clones alone and lacks a portion of them. The sample yields over 200,000 clones, 88% seen once. Per the germline V gene, CDR1 is SQVTM and CDR2 is ANQGSEA. V was clipped by 4 bases and J by 2 bases, with 12 bases between them. The CDR3 is 13 residues long. The TCR sequence derives from a woman younger than 30 in good health and CMV-seronegative. The chain uses TRBV29-1 and TRBJ2-7; possible D gene TRBD1, 6 bases. The sample consisted of PBMCs. Here the CDR3 reads CSVVTGQTYEQYF. CDR3 nucleotides: TGCAGCGTTGTGACAGGCCAGACCTACGAGCAGTACTTC.